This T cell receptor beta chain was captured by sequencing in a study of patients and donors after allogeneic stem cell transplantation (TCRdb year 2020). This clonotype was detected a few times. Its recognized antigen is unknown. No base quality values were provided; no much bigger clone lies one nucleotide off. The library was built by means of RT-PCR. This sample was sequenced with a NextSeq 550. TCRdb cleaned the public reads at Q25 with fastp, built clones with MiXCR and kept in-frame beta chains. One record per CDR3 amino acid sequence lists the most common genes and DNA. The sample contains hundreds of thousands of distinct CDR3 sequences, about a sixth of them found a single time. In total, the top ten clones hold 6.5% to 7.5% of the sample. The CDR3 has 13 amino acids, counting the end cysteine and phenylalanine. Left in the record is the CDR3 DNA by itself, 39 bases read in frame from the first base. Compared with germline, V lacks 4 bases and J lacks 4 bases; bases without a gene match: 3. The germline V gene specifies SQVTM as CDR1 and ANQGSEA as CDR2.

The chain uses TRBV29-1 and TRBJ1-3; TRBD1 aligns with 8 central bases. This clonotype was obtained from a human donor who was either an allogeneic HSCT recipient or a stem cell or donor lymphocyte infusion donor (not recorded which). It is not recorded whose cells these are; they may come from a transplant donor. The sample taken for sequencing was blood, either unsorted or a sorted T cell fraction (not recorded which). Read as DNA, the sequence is TGCAGCGTTGCACAGGGGGGCGGAAACACCATATATTTT. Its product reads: CSVAQGGGNTIYF.